This paragraph covers one TCR beta chain sequence. Its antigen is still unknown. This record comes from a study of beta chain features in type 1 diabetes. The CDR3 sequence is 17 residues long. Germline values: CDR1 SGHAT, CDR2 FQDESV (reference sequence). J was trimmed by 4 bases and V by 0 bases; bases with no gene match: 9. The isolated RNA, all of it, was reverse transcribed, so expressed TCRB transcripts were what got sequenced. An average of around 3.5 million reads was obtained for naive, central memory and regulatory T cell samples. Libraries were prepared by immunoSEQ multiplex PCR; TCRdb keeps only in-frame clonotypes and omits some of them. The sample holds more than 150,000 clones; 13% are singletons and the top ten take approximately 0.62%. Findings of the study overall: When Type 1 diabetes patients were examined, their TCRB CDR3s proved moderately but significantly shorter in all four CD4+ subsets. For type 1 diabetes patients, VDJ junctions showed fewer insertions and more deletions.

The V and J genes are TRBV11-1 and TRBJ2-5, with TRBD1 identical over 9 bases. This TCR came from a woman under 30 in good health. Sequenced input: central memory CD4+ T cells from blood. CDR3 DNA: TGTGCCAGCAGCTTAGCGATTCCGGGACAGGGTCGAGAGACCCAGTACTTC. Translation: CASSLAIPGQGRETQYF.